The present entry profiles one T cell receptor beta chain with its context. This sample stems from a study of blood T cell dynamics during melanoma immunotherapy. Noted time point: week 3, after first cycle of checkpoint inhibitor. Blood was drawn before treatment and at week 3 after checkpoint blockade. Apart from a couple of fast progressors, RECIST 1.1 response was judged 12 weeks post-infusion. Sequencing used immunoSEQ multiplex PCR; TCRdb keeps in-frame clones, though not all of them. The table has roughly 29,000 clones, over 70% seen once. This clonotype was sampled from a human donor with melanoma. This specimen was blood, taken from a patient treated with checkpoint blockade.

The CDR3 DNA reads as TGTGCCAGCAGACCCCCGCGGGGAATGGGGACTGAAGCTTTCTTT. Translation gives CASRPPRGMGTEAFF. V usage is TRBV6-5 and J usage is TRBJ1-1; D unclear. In germline, CDR1 is MNHEY, CDR2 SVGAGI. The CDR3 contains 15 residues. Trimming took off 6 bases at V and 5 bases at J, with 19 bases between the two ends.